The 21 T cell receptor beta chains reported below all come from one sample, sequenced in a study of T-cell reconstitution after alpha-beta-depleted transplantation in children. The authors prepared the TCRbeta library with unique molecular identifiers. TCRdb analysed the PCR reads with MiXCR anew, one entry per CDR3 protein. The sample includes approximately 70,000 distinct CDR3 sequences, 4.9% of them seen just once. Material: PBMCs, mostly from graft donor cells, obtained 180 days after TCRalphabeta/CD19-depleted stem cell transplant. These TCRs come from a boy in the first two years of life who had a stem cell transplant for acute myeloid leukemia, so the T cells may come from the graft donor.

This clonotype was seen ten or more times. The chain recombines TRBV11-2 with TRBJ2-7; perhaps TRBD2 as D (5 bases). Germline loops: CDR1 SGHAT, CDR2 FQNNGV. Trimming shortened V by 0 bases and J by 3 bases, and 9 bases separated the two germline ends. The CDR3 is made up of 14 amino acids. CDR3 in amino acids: CASSLEYGGYEQYV. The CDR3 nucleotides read TGTGCCAGCAGCTTAGAGTATGGAGGCTACGAGCAGTACGTC.

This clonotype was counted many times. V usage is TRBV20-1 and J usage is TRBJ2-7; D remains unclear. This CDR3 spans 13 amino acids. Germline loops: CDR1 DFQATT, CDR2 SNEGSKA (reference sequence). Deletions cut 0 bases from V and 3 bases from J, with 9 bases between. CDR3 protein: CSAREPLGYEQYV. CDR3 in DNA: TGCAGTGCTAGAGAGCCCCTAGGCTACGAGCAGTACGTC.

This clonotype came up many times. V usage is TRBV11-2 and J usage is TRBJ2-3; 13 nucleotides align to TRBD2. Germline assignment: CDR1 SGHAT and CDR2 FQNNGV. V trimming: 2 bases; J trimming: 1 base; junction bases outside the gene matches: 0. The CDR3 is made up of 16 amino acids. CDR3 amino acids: CASSLTSGGGTDTQYF. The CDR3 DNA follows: TGTGCCAGCAGCTTAACTAGCGGGGGGGGCACAGATACGCAGTATTTT.

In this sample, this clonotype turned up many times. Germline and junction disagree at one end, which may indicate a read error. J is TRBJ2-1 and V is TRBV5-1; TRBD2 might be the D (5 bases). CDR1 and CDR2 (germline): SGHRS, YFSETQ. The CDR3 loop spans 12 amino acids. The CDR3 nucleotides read TGTGCCAGCAGCTTGGGCGGGAATGAGCAGTTCTTC. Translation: CASSLGGNEQFF.

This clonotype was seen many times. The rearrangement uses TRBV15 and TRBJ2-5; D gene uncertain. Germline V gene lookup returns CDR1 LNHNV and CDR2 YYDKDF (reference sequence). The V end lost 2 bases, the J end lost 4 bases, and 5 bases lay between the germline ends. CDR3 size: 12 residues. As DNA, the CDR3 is TGTGCCACCAGCAGAAACCGAGAGACCCAGTACTTC. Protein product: CATSRNRETQYF.

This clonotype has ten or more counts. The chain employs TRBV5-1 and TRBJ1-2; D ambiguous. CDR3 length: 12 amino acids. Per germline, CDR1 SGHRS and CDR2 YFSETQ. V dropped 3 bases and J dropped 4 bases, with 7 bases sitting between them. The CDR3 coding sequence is TGCGCCAGCAGCTCGGGGATCTATGGCTACACCTTC. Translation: CASSSGIYGYTF.

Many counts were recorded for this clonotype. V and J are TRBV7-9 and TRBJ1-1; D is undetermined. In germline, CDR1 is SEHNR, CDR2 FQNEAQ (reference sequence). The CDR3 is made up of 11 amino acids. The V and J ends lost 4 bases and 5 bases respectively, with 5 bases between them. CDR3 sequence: CASSSITEAFF. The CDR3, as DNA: TGTGCCAGCAGCTCGATTACTGAAGCTTTCTTT.

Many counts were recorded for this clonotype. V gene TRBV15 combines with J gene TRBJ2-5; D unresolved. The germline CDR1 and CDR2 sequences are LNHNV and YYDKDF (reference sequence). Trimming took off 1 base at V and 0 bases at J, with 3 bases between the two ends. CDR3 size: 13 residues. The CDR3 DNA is TGTGCCACCAGCAGAGCCTACCAAGAGACCCAGTACTTC. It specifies CATSRAYQETQYF. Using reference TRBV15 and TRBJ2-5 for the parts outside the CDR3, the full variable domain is DAMVIQNPRYQVTQFGKPVTLSCSQTLNHNVMYWYQQKSSQAPKLLFHYYDKDFNNEADTPDNFQSRRPNTSFCFLDIRSPGLGDTAMYLCATSRAYQETQYFGPGTRLLVL.

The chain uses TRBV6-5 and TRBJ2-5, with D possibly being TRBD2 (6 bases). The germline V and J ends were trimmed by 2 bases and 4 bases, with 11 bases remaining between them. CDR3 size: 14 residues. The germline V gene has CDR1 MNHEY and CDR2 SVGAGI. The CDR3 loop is CASSYGGRGETQYF. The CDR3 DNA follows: TGTGCCAGCAGTTACGGAGGGAGAGGAGAGACCCAGTACTTC.

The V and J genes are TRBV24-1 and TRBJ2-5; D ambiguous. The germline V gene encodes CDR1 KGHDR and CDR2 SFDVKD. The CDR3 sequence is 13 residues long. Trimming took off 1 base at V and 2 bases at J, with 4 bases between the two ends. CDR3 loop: CATSDFTQETQYF. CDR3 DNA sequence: TGTGCCACCAGTGATTTCACTCAAGAGACCCAGTACTTC.

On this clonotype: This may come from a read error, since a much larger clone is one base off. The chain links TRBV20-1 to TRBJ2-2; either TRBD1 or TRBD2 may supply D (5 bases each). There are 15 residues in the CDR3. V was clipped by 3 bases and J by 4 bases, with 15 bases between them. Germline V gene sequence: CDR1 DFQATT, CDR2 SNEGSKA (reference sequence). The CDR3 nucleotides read TGCAGTGCTAGCGGGGCAGGTGGGATCACCGGGGAGCTGTTTTTT. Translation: CSASGAGGITGELFF.

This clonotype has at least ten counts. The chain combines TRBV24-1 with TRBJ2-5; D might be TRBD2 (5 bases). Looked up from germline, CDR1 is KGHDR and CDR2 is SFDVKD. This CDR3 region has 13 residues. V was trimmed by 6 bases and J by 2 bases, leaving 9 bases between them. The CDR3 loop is CATSRGSQETQYF. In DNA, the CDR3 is TGTGCCACCAGTCGGGGTTCACAAGAGACCCAGTACTTC.

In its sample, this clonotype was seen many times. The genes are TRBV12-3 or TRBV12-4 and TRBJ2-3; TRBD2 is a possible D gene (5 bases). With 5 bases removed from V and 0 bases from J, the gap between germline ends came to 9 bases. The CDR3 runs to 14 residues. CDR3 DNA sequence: TGTGCCAGCAGTCTGACTACTAGCACAGATACGCAGTATTTT. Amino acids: CASSLTTSTDTQYF.

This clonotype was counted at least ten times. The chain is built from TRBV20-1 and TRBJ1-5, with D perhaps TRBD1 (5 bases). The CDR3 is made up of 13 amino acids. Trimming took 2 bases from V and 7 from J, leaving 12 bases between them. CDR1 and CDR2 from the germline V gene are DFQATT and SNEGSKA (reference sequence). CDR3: CSARKPSGQPQHF. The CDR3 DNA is TGCAGTGCTAGAAAGCCCTCAGGGCAGCCCCAGCATTTT.

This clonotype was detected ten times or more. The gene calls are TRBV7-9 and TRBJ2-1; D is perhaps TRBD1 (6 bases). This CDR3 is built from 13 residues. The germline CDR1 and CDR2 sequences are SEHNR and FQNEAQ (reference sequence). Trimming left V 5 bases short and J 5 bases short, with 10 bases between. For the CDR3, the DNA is TGTGCCAGCAGCCCAAGGGGGAACAATGAGCAGTTCTTC. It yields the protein CASSPRGNNEQFF. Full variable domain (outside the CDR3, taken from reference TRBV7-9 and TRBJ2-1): DTGVSQNPRHKITKRGQNVTFRCDPISEHNRLYWYRQTLGQGPEFLTYFQNEAQLEKSRLLSDRFSAERPKGSFSTLEIQRTEQGDSAMYLCASSPRGNNEQFFGPGTRLTVL.

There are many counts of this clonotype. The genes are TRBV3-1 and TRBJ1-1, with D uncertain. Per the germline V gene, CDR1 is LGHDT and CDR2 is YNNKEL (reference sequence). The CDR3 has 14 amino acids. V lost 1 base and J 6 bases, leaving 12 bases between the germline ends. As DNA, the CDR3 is TGTGCCAGCAGCCAAGGCGCGACAAAAGCTGAAGCTTTCTTT. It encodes CASSQGATKAEAFF.

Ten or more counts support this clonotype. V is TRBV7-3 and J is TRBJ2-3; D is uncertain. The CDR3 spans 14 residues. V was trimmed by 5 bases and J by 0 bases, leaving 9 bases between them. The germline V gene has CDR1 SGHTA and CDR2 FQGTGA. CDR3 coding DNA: TGTGCCAGCAGCCCCGTGAGGAGCACAGATACGCAGTATTTT. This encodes CASSPVRSTDTQYF.

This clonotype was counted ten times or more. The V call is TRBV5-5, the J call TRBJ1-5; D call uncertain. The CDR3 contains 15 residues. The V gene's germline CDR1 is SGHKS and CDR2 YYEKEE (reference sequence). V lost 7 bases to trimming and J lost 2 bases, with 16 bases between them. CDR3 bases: TGTGCCAGCTCTAGGTCAGCCCTGGGCAATCAGCCCCAGCATTTT. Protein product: CASSRSALGNQPQHF.

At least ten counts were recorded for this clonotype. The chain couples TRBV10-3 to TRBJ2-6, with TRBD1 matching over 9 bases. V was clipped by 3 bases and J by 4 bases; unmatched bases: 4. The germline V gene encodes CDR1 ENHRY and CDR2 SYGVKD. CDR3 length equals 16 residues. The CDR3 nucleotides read TGTGCCATCAGTGAACAGGGGGCGGGAGGGGCCAACGTCCTGACTTTC. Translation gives CAISEQGAGGANVLTF.

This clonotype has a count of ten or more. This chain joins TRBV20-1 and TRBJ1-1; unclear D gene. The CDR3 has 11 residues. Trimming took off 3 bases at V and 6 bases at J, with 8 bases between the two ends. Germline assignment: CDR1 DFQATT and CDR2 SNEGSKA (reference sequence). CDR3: CSARRTAEAFF. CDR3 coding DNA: TGCAGTGCTAGGAGGACCGCTGAAGCTTTCTTT.

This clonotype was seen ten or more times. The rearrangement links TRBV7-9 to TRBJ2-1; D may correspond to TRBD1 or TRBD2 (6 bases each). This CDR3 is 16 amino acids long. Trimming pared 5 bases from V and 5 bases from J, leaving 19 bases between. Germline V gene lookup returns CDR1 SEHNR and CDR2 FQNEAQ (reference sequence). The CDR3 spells CASSQLSGGFNNEQFF. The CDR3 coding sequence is TGTGCCAGCAGCCAACTATCCGGGGGCTTTAACAATGAGCAGTTCTTC.